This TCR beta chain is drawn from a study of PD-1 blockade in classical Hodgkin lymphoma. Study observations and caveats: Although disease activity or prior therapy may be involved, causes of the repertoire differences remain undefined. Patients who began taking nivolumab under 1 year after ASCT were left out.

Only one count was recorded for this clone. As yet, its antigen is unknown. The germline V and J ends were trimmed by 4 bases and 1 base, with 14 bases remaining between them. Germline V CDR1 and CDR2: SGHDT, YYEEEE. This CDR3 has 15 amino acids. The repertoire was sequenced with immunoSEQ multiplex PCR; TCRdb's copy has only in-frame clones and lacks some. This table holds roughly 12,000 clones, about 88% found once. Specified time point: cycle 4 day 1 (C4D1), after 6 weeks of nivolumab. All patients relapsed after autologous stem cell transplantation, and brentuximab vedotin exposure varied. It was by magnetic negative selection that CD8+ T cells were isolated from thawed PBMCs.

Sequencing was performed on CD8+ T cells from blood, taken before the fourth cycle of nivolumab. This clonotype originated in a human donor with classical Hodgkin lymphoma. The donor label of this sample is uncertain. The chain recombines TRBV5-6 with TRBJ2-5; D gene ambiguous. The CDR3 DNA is TGTGCCAGCAGCCCTCCGGAGACGGCCCAAGAGACCCAGTACTTC. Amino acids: CASSPPETAQETQYF. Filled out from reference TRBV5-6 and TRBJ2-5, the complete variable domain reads DAGVTQSPTHLIKTRGQQVTLRCSPKSGHDTVSWYQQALGQGPQFIFQYYEEEERQRGNFPDRFSGHQFPNYSSELNVNALLLGDSALYLCASSPPETAQETQYFGPGTRLLVL.